The source of this T cell receptor beta chain is a study of identical twins. As regards this clonotype: Its specificity is not known.

The study, taken as a whole, reports: The study based its conclusions on cross-sectional statistical analysis and did not follow the same donors.

TCRdb passed the 5' RACE reads through MiXCR, listing each CDR3 protein once. Of approximately 670,000 distinct CDR3 sequences in the sample, over 5% were seen once. CDR3 length: 13 residues. Germline lookup yields CDR1 DFQATT and CDR2 SNEGSKA (reference sequence). The receptor was isolated from a man younger than 35 in good health. The J gene is TRBJ2-7, the V gene TRBV20-1; 10 positions agree with TRBD1. Input material: naive T cells sorted from blood. CDR3 residues: CSVPGTGAYEQYF. As DNA, the CDR3 is TGCAGCGTTCCCGGGACAGGGGCCTACGAGCAGTACTTC.